The 3 T cell receptor beta chains below all came from one sample that was sequenced in a study of read filtering for tumor transcriptome and immune sequencing. Molecular barcoded adaptors covering alpha/delta and beta/gamma chains were used on about 390 ng RNA. A single record per CDR3 protein comes from TCRdb applying MiXCR to the reads. This sample carries about 48,000 distinct CDR3 sequences, approximately 18% of them seen once, and the ten largest clones take 15%. Material for sequencing was a population of CD138-negative cells sorted from bone marrow. All receptors come from a donor aged 40 or older with multiple myeloma.

The chain employs TRBV10-3 and TRBJ1-1; tentatively, D is TRBD1 (5 bases). The CDR3 runs 16 residues. V gave up 4 bases and J gave up 7 bases, with 22 bases separating them. Germline V gene lookup returns CDR1 ENHRY and CDR2 SYGVKD. CDR3: CAISVGEGIAGGEAFF. The CDR3, as DNA: TGTGCCATCAGTGTGGGGGAGGGAATTGCTGGAGGTGAAGCTTTCTTT.

This clonotype was detected a few times. The V and J genes are TRBV2 and TRBJ1-3; the D is unclear. Germline values: CDR1 SNHLY, CDR2 FYNNEI. This CDR3 is 14 amino acids long. V was pared by 9 bases and J by 2 bases, with 14 bases between. The DNA for the CDR3 is TGTGCCAGTACTCGGGGTCAGACTGGAAACACCATATATTTT. It translates to CASTRGQTGNTIYF. The complete variable domain, with remaining parts taken from reference TRBV2 and TRBJ1-3, reads EPEVTQTPSHQVTQMGQEVILRCVPISNHLYFYWYRQILGQKVEFLVSFYNNEISEKSEIFDDQFSVERPDGSNFTLKIRSTKLEDSAMYFCASTRGQTGNTIYFGEGSWLTVV.

This clonotype was observed a few times. A much larger clone lies one base from this, so it may be a read error. This chain connects TRBV7-2 to TRBJ1-6; TRBD1 matches at 8 bases. The CDR3 spans 15 residues. The germline V gene has CDR1 SGHTA and CDR2 FQGNSA. V trimming: 4 bases; J trimming: 8 bases; junction bases outside the gene matches: 7. The CDR3 nucleotides are TGTGCCAGCAGCTCAAGACAGGGGTATCATTCACCCCTCCACTTT. Amino acid sequence: CASSSRQGYHSPLHF.